The 13 T cell receptor beta chains presented below share a single source sample, sequenced in a study of blood T cell repertoires in COVID-19. Some clones are missing from TCRdb's copy, which holds only in-frame ones; the method was immunoSEQ multiplex PCR. The table includes more than 150,000 clones, about 80% detected once. Sample: peripheral blood. The receptors derive from a human donor in a cohort sampled during active COVID-19.

The chain couples TRBV29-1 to TRBJ1-4; D remains unclear. Trimming removed 6 bases at V and 8 bases at J, with 19 bases between. CDR3 size: 14 residues. Germline loops: CDR1 SQVTM, CDR2 ANQGSEA. The CDR3 DNA follows: TGCAGCGTCGAAAGGTCCGTGAGAGGGGAAAAACTGTTTTTT. Translated: CSVERSVRGEKLFF. Full variable domain (outside the CDR3, taken from reference TRBV29-1 and TRBJ1-4): SAVISQKPSRDICQRGTSLTIQCQVDSQVTMMFWYRQQPGQSLTLIATANQGSEATYESGFVIDKFPISRPNLTFSTLTVSNMSPEDSSIYLCSVERSVRGEKLFFGSGTQLSVL.

This chain uses TRBV10-2 with TRBJ1-6; 10 bases fit TRBD1. The ends lost 7 bases at V and 6 bases at J; junction bases unmatched: 9. The CDR3 has 16 residues. From germline, CDR1 is WSHSY and CDR2 SAAADI. CDR3 residues: CASTARGQGINSPLHF. In DNA, the CDR3 is TGCGCCAGCACCGCGAGGGGACAGGGGATTAATTCACCCCTCCACTTT.

The V and J genes are TRBV20-1 and TRBJ1-2; D gene uncertain. The CDR3 sequence is 10 residues long. Per germline, CDR1 DFQATT and CDR2 SNEGSKA (reference sequence). V lost 3 bases to trimming and J lost 7 bases, with 6 bases between them. The CDR3 nucleotides are TGCAGTGCTAGTGCAGGTGGCTACACCTTC. It yields the protein CSASAGGYTF.

The chain uses TRBV6-5 and TRBJ2-5; D unresolved. The CDR3 totals 12 residues. V lost 6 bases and J 5 bases, leaving 10 bases between the germline ends. Germline lookup yields CDR1 MNHEY and CDR2 SVGAGI. The CDR3 DNA reads as TGTGCCAGCAGCCAAAATAGCGAGACCCAGTACTTC. This encodes CASSQNSETQYF.

The V call is TRBV3-1 (or the pseudogene TRBV3-2), the J call TRBJ2-7, with a possible D match to TRBD1 (6 bases). This CDR3 spans 15 amino acids. V shed 5 bases and J shed 6 bases, with 20 bases lying between them. Germline V gene sequence: CDR1 LGHDT, CDR2 YNNKEL (reference sequence). The CDR3 is CASSGQGQGVREQYF. CDR3 in DNA: TGTGCCAGCAGCGGGCAGGGGCAGGGCGTTCGCGAGCAGTACTTC.

This chain connects TRBV29-1 to TRBJ2-5, with 7 bases matching TRBD1. This CDR3 has 14 residues. From germline, CDR1 is SQVTM and CDR2 ANQGSEA. Trimming took 6 bases from V and 1 from J; bases not matched to a gene: 8. The CDR3 here is CSVGQSKSQETQYF. The CDR3 DNA reads as TGCAGCGTGGGACAGTCCAAGAGCCAAGAGACCCAGTACTTC.

This sequence joins TRBV7-3 and TRBJ1-1, with 7 bases identical to TRBD1. The junction had 4 bases not matched to a gene; V was cut back by 5 bases and J by 4 bases. The germline CDR1 and CDR2 sequences are SGHTA and FQGTGA. CDR3 length: 13 amino acids. In DNA, the CDR3 is TGTGCCAGCAGCCCGACAGGGATCACTGAAGCTTTCTTT. This translates into CASSPTGITEAFF.

The V gene is TRBV19, the J gene TRBJ2-6, with TRBD2 matching over 7 bases. CDR3 length: 16 amino acids. Germline CDR1 is LNHDA and CDR2 is SQIVND (reference sequence). Trimming cost V 7 bases and J 2 bases; bases outside gene matches: 8. DNA of the CDR3: TGTGCCAGTACCACATGGGGGGGACCTGGGGCCAACGTCCTGACTTTC. Its protein product is CASTTWGGPGANVLTF. Complete variable domain (other parts from reference TRBV19 and TRBJ2-6): DGGITQSPKYLFRKEGQNVTLSCEQNLNHDAMYWYRQDPGQGLRLIYYSQIVNDFQKGDIAEGYSVSREKKESFPLTVTSAQKNPTAFYLCASTTWGGPGANVLTFGAGSRLTVL.

The chain combines TRBV20-1 with TRBJ1-5, with D maybe TRBD1 (6 bases). The CDR3 runs 15 residues. The V gene lost 3 bases and the J gene lost 3 bases, with 15 bases spanning the gap. Looked up from germline, CDR1 is DFQATT and CDR2 is SNEGSKA (reference sequence). The CDR3 is CSASTTGYSNQPQHF. In DNA, the CDR3 is TGCAGTGCTAGTACTACAGGGTATTCCAATCAGCCCCAGCATTTT.

The chain employs TRBV7-9 and TRBJ1-6; D remains unclear. CDR3 size: 15 residues. Trimming removed 1 base from V and 3 bases from J, with 7 bases in between. Germline loops: CDR1 SEHNR, CDR2 FQNEAQ (reference sequence). In nucleotides, the CDR3 is TGTGCCAGCAGCTTAGATCAGGTCTATAATTCACCCCTCCACTTT. The encoded protein is CASSLDQVYNSPLHF.

This chain connects TRBV7-5 to TRBJ1-6; the listed D gene, TRBD1, was not tested against the DNA. TRBV7-5 is given as a pseudogene. The CDR3 contains 14 residues. The CDR3 loop reads CVRSLEGKGSPLHF. For the CDR3, the DNA is TGTGTCAGAAGCTTAGAGGGGAAGGGTTCACCCCTCCACTTT.

J is TRBJ1-6 and V is TRBV30; D possibly corresponds to TRBD1 (6 bases). The CDR3 is 13 residues long. V was pared by 7 bases and J by 9 bases, with 16 bases between. CDR1 and CDR2 from the germline V gene are GTSNPN and SVGIG (reference sequence). CDR3 region: CAFRQAQGSPLHF. CDR3 sequence (DNA): TGTGCCTTTCGACAGGCCCAGGGTTCACCCCTCCACTTT.

This clone was seen a few times. The V call is TRBV6-1, the J call TRBJ1-6, with TRBD1 identical over 7 bases. V dropped 4 bases and J dropped 7; count of bases not matched to a gene: 10. The CDR3 extends over 16 amino acids. Looked up from germline, CDR1 is MNHNS and CDR2 is SASEGT. CDR3 nucleotides: TGTGCCAGCAGTGCCCCTCGACAGGGTTGGAATTCACCCCTCCACTTT. Its translation is CASSAPRQGWNSPLHF.